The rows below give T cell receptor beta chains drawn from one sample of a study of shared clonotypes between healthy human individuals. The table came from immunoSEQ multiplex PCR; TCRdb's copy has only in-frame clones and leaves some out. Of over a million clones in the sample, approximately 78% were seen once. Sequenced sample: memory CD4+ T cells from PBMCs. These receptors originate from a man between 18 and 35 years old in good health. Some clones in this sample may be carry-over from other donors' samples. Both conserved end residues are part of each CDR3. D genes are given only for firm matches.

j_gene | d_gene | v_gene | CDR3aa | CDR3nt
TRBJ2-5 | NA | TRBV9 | CASSPGPIKETQYF | TGTGCCAGCAGCCCTGGGCCCATTAAGGAGACCCAGTACTTC
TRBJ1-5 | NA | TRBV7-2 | CASSAGRWSNQPQHF | TGTGCCAGCAGCGCAGGACGGTGGAGCAATCAGCCCCAGCATTTT
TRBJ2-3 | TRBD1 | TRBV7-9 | CASTTGGAGTDTQYF | TGTGCCAGCACCACAGGGGGCGCTGGGACAGATACGCAGTATTTT
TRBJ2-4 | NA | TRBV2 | CASILGGSKNIQYF | TGTGCCAGCATCCTTGGGGGGTCCAAAAACATTCAGTACTTC
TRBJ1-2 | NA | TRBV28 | CASSLSVSGYGYTF | TGTGCCAGCAGTTTATCAGTGTCAGGCTATGGCTACACCTTC
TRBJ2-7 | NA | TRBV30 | CAWSAGTLKSSYEQYF | TGTGCCTGGAGTGCCGGGACTCTCAAATCTTCCTACGAGCAGTACTTC
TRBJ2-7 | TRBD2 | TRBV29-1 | CSVEARLPTSGRREQYF | TGCAGCGTTGAAGCCCGATTACCGACTAGCGGGCGGCGAGAGCAGTACTTC
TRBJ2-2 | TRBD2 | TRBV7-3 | CASSSGLAETGELFF | TGTGCCAGCAGCTCGGGACTAGCGGAGACCGGGGAGCTGTTTTTT
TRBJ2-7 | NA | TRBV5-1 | CASSLMAETNYEQYF | TGCGCCAGCAGCTTGATGGCGGAAACTAACTACGAGCAGTACTTC
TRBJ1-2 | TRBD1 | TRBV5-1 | CASSPGQGHGYTF | TGCGCCAGCAGCCCGGGACAGGGGCATGGCTACACCTTC
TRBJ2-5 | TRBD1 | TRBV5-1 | CASSLTGEETQYF | TGCGCCAGCAGCTTGACAGGGGAGGAGACCCAGTACTTC
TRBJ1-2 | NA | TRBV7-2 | CASSLAQIRAGYTF | TGTGCCAGCAGCTTAGCGCAAATAAGGGCTGGCTACACCTTC
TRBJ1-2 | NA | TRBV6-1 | CASSPRQAINYGYTF | TGTGCCAGCAGCCCCCGACAGGCGATAAACTATGGCTACACCTTC
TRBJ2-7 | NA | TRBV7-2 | CASSLVIGREDF | TGTGCCAGCAGCTTAGTGATAGGACGGGAAGACTTC
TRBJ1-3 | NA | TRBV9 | CASSRVTGNTIYF | TGTGCCAGCAGCAGGGTGACTGGAAACACCATATATTTT
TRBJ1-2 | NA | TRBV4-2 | CASSQTQGTNYGYTF | TGTGCCAGCAGCCAAACCCAGGGGACTAACTATGGCTACACCTTC
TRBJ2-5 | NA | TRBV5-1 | CASSLRREETQYF | TGCGCCAGCAGCTTGCGCAGGGAAGAGACCCAGTACTTC
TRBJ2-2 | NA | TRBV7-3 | CASSLTGNTNTGELFF | TGTGCCAGCAGCTTAACTGGCAATACCAACACCGGGGAGCTGTTTTTT
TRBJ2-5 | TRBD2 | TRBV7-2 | CASSFLGLAGLETQYF | TGTGCCAGCAGCTTCCTCGGGCTAGCGGGTCTGGAGACCCAGTACTTC